These T cell receptor beta chains were read from a single sample in a study of blood T cell repertoires in COVID-19. Libraries were prepared by immunoSEQ multiplex PCR; TCRdb keeps only in-frame clonotypes and omits some of them. The sample shows roughly 190,000 clones, about 86% of them seen only once. Sequencing was done on a sample of peripheral blood. The receptors shown here come from a man younger than 45 with active or convalescent COVID-19. CDR3s include the opening cysteine and the closing phenylalanine or tryptophan. D genes are given only for firm matches. Expanded clones get a size class; other rows say once, few or many, or leave the size out.

v_gene: TRBV18; d_gene: TRBD1; len: 14; j_gene: TRBJ1-2; abundance: -; CDR3nt: TGTGCCAGCTCACCAAGAGACAGGGTTGATGGCTACACCTTC; CDR3aa: CASSPRDRVDGYTF
v_gene: TRBV1; d_gene: -; len: 15; j_gene: TRBJ2-3; abundance: -; CDR3nt: TGCACCAGCCCCCTGGGCGGGGGGCCCACAGATACGCAGTATTTT; CDR3aa: CTSPLGGGPTDTQYF
v_gene: TRBV7-8; d_gene: -; len: 16; j_gene: TRBJ2-2; abundance: -; CDR3nt: TGTGCCAGCAGCTTAGCTGCAGGCCTGAACACCGGGGAGCTGTTTTTT; CDR3aa: CASSLAAGLNTGELFF
v_gene: TRBV7-2; d_gene: -; len: 13; j_gene: TRBJ2-2; abundance: -; CDR3nt: TGTGCCAGCAGCTTAGCCGGCACCGGGGAGCTGTTTTTT; CDR3aa: CASSLAGTGELFF
v_gene: TRBV11-1; d_gene: TRBD1; len: 14; j_gene: TRBJ1-2; abundance: -; CDR3nt: TGTGCCAGCAGCTTAGACGGGACAGGGCGAGGCTACACCTTC; CDR3aa: CASSLDGTGRGYTF
v_gene: TRBV4-1; d_gene: TRBD2; len: 16; j_gene: TRBJ2-5; abundance: -; CDR3nt: TGCGCCAGCAGCCAGGGGACTAGCGGCTACCAAGAGACCCAGTACTTC; CDR3aa: CASSQGTSGYQETQYF
v_gene: TRBV15; d_gene: -; len: 15; j_gene: TRBJ1-1; abundance: -; CDR3nt: TGTGCCACCAGCAGCCCCCATCAGGGATGGACTGAAGCTTTCTTT; CDR3aa: CATSSPHQGWTEAFF
v_gene: TRBV28; d_gene: TRBD2; len: 18; j_gene: TRBJ2-6; abundance: -; CDR3nt: TGTGCCAGCAGTTTAACGATAGTAGCGGGCTCTGGGGCCAACGTCCTGACTTTC; CDR3aa: CASSLTIVAGSGANVLTF
v_gene: TRBV11-2; d_gene: -; len: 16; j_gene: TRBJ1-3; abundance: -; CDR3nt: TGTGCCAGCAGCTTTGGTGGGACACTCTCTGGAAACACCATATATTTT; CDR3aa: CASSFGGTLSGNTIYF
v_gene: TRBV7-2; d_gene: TRBD2; len: 15; j_gene: TRBJ2-7; abundance: -; CDR3nt: TGTGCCAGCAGCGGGGCTAGCGGGGGGGTTCGGGAGCAGTACTTC; CDR3aa: CASSGASGGVREQYF
v_gene: TRBV3-1/TRBV3-2; d_gene: -; len: 15; j_gene: TRBJ1-4; abundance: -; CDR3nt: TGTGCCAGCAGCCAAGATCAGGGGAGAAGTGAAAAACTGTTTTTT; CDR3aa: CASSQDQGRSEKLFF
v_gene: TRBV6-6; d_gene: -; len: 13; j_gene: TRBJ1-2; abundance: -; CDR3nt: TGTGCCAGCACGTTAGGGGATCTCTATGGCTACACCTTC; CDR3aa: CASTLGDLYGYTF
v_gene: TRBV27; d_gene: -; len: 15; j_gene: TRBJ1-6; abundance: -; CDR3nt: TGTGCCAGCAGTTTAGAAGCCCCCCTTAATTCACCCCTCCACTTT; CDR3aa: CASSLEAPLNSPLHF
v_gene: TRBV9; d_gene: -; len: 13; j_gene: TRBJ1-1; abundance: -; CDR3nt: TGTGCCAGCACCTCTCCCACGGGGGGGCCTGCTTTCTTT; CDR3aa: CASTSPTGGPAFF
v_gene: TRBV24-1; d_gene: TRBD1; len: 14; j_gene: TRBJ1-1; abundance: few; CDR3nt: TGTGCCACCAGTGACGGACAGGAGAACACTGAAGCTTTCTTT; CDR3aa: CATSDGQENTEAFF
v_gene: TRBV5-6; d_gene: TRBD1; len: 17; j_gene: TRBJ1-5; abundance: few; CDR3nt: TGTGCCAGCAGCGACAGGGCCCGGGGACACTCGACTCAGCCCCAGCATTTT; CDR3aa: CASSDRARGHSTQPQHF
v_gene: TRBV19; d_gene: TRBD1; len: 17; j_gene: TRBJ1-5; abundance: once; CDR3nt: TGTGCCAGTAGTATGGCCGGGACAGGGACATATTATCAGCCCCAGCATTTT; CDR3aa: CASSMAGTGTYYQPQHF
v_gene: TRBV7-9; d_gene: -; len: 14; j_gene: TRBJ1-1; abundance: -; CDR3nt: TGTGCCAGCAGCTTATCAATCCCGAACACTGAAGCTTTCTTT; CDR3aa: CASSLSIPNTEAFF
v_gene: TRBV6-2/TRBV6-3; d_gene: -; len: 16; j_gene: TRBJ2-7; abundance: -; CDR3nt: TGTGCCAGCAGTTACTTAGCGGCAGGGTCCTCCTACGAGCAGTACTTC; CDR3aa: CASSYLAAGSSYEQYF
v_gene: TRBV4-3; d_gene: -; len: 13; j_gene: TRBJ2-1; abundance: -; CDR3nt: TGCGCCAGCAGCCAAGACCTCTACAATGAGCAGTTCTTC; CDR3aa: CASSQDLYNEQFF
v_gene: TRBV19; d_gene: TRBD2; len: 16; j_gene: TRBJ2-3; abundance: once; CDR3nt: TGTGCCAGTAGTAGTGGACTAGCGGATGGTAAAGATACGCAGTATTTT; CDR3aa: CASSSGLADGKDTQYF
v_gene: TRBV4-3; d_gene: -; len: 17; j_gene: TRBJ1-4; abundance: -; CDR3nt: TGCGCCAGCAGCCAAGACGGCGGGAGTTCCGGGGCGGAAAAACTGTTTTTT; CDR3aa: CASSQDGGSSGAEKLFF